This T cell receptor beta chain came from a study of OX40 agonist ivuxolimab in advanced cancers. Looking at the study overall: Administration of intravenous ivuxolimab to patients occurred every 2 weeks at 0.01 to 10 mg/kg. The study's findings and limits: Blood T cells, both CD4+ and CD8+, expanded clonally by week 6 at 0.1 to 3.0 mg/kg.

The assay was immunoSEQ multiplex PCR, and TCRdb's table has in-frame clones only and misses some. The sample contains some 42,000 clones, approximately 92% of which appear only once. Germline-derived CDR1 and CDR2 are LNHNV and YYDKDF (reference sequence). The CDR3 consists of 18 residues. The V and J ends lost 2 bases and 5 bases, in that order; junction bases with no gene match: 15. As to this clone: Its specificity is unknown.

V usage is TRBV15 and J usage is TRBJ1-5; 7 bases line up with TRBD1. Here the sequenced sample was CD4+ or CD8+ T cells sorted from blood, taken in a trial of the OX40 agonist ivuxolimab. This TCR derives from an adult with an advanced solid tumor such as melanoma, head and neck, liver or kidney cancer. The CDR3 is CATSRLFEVGQPYQPQHF. DNA of the CDR3: TGTGCCACCAGCAGACTTTTTGAGGTGGGACAGCCTTATCAGCCCCAGCATTTT.